The clone carrying this T cell receptor beta chain was seen more than once but under ten times. The data are from a study of CD8+ T cells in alopecia areata. Overall study: Tofacitinib ran 6 to 18 months, followed by 6 months off drug.

The CDR3 contains 11 residues. The germline V gene encodes CDR1 SGHAT and CDR2 FQNNGV. Trimming cost V 2 bases and J 5 bases, with 4 bases left between them. The treatment is: oral pan-JAK inhibitor, 5-10 mg twice daily. Collection of lesional scalp punch biopsies and peripheral blood was performed in alopecia areata patients. PBMCs, the starting material, were the source of sorted CD4+ and CD8+ T cells. Extracted RNA was reverse transcribed into cDNA, the sequencing template. Sequencing used immunoSEQ multiplex PCR; TCRdb keeps in-frame clones, though not all of them. This repertoire shows around 70,000 clones, 29% found once; its top ten account for more than 12%.

Specimen: CD8+ T cells sorted from blood, collected at week 4, from a patient treated with tofacitinib. The J gene is TRBJ2-7, the V gene TRBV11-2, with no clear D. The source is a human donor with alopecia areata. CDR3: CASSLNDEQYF. CDR3 bases: TGTGCCAGCAGCTTAAACGACGAGCAGTACTTC. The full variable domain, its missing parts supplied by reference TRBV11-2 and TRBJ2-7, is EAGVAQSPRYKIIEKRQSVAFWCNPISGHATLYWYQQILGQGPKLLIQFQNNGVVDDSQLPKDRFSAERLKGVDSTLKIQPAKLEDSAVYLCASSLNDEQYFGPGTRLTVT.